The clone carrying this T cell receptor (beta chain) was observed many times. Antigen specificity is unknown. This sample was taken from a study of human T cells and chemical hapten exposure. As for the study in general: Investigators sensitized approximately 2 cm by approximately 2 cm of upper inner arm skin with 2% DPC. Overall study results and limits: Expanded TCRs grouped into significantly more large CDR3 similarity clusters than controls produced.

This CDR3 is built from 16 residues. Losses at the gene ends were 0 bases for V and 3 bases for J; bases not matched to a gene: 3. Germline-derived CDR1 and CDR2 are LGHNA and YSLEER. The time point is: patch test 2, 6 weeks after DPC sensitization. The treatment here: therapeutic diphenylcyclopropenone sensitization with weekly scalp DPC. Investigators collected blood before applying each patch test. TCRdb independently ran MiXCR on the RACE reads; one entry per CDR3 protein. This sample has more than 110,000 distinct CDR3 sequences, with approximately 12% found just once. The source was whole blood, collected in connection with sensitization to the hapten diphenylcyclopropenone (DPC). The rearrangement uses TRBV4-3 and TRBJ2-3; 10 bases are shared with TRBD2. This receptor was obtained from a woman between 45 and 60 years old with alopecia areata. Some clones in this sample may be carry-over from other donors' samples. CDR3 residues: CASSQDASGRTDTQYF. As DNA, the CDR3 is TGCGCCAGCAGCCAAGATGCTAGCGGGAGAACAGATACGCAGTATTTT.